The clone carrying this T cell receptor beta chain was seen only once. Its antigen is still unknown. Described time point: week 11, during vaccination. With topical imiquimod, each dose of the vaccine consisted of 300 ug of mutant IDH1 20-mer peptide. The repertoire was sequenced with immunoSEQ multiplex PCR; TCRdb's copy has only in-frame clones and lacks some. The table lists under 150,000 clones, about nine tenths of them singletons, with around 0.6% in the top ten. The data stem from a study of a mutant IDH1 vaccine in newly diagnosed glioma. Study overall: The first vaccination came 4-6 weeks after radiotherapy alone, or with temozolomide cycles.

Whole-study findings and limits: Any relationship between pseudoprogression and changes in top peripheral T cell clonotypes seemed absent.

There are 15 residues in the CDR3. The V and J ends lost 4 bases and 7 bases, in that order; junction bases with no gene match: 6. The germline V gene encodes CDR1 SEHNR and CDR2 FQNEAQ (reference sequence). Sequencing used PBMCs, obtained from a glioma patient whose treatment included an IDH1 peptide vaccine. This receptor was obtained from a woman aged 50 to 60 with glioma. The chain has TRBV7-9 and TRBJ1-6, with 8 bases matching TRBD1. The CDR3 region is CASSWGTGDNSPLHF. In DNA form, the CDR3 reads TGTGCCAGCAGCTGGGGGACAGGAGACAATTCACCCCTCCACTTT. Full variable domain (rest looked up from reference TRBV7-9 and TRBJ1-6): DTGVSQNPRHKITKRGQNVTFRCDPISEHNRLYWYRQTLGQGPEFLTYFQNEAQLEKSRLLSDRFSAERPKGSFSTLEIQRTEQGDSAMYLCASSWGTGDNSPLHFGNGTRLTVT.